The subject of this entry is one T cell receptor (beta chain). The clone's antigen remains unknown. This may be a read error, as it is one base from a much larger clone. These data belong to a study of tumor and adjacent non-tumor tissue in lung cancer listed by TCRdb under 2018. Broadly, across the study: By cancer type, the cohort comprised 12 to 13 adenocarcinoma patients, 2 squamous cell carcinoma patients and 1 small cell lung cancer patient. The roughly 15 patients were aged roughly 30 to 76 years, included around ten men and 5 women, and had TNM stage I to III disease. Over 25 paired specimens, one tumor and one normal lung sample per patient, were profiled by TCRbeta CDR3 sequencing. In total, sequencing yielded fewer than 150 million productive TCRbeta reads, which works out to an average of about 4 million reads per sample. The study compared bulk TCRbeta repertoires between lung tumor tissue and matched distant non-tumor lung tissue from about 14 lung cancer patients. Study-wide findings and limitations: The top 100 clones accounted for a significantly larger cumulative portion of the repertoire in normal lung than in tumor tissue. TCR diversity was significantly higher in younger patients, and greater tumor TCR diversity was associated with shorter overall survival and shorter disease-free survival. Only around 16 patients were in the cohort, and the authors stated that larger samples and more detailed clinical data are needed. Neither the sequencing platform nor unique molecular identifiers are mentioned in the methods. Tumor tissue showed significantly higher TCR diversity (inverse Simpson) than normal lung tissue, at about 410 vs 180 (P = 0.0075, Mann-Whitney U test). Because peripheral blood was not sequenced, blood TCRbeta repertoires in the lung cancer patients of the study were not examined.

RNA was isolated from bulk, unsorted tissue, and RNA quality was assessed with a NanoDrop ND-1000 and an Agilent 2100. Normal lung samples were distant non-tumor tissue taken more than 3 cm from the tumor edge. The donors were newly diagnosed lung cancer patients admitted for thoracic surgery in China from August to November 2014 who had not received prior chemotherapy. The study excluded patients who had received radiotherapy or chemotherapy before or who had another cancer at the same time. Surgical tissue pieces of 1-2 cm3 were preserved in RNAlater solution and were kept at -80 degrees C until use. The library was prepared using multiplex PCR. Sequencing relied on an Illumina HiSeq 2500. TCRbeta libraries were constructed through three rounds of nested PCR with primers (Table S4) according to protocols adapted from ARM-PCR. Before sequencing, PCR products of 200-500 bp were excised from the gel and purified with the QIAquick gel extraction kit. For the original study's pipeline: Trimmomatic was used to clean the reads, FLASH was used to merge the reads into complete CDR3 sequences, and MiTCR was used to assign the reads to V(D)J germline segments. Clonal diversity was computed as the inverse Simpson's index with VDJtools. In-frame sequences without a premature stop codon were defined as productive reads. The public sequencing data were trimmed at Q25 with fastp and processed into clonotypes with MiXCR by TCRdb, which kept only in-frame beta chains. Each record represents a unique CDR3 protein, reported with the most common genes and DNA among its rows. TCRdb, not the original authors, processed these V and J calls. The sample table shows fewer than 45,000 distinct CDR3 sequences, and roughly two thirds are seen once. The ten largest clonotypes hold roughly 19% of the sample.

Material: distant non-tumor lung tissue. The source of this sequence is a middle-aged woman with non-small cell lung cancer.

This receptor has the CDR3 CASNEGSIDTQYF. The base sequence is TGTGCCAGCAATGAGGGTAGCATAGATACGCAGTATTTT. Here the chain combines TRBV5-6 and TRBJ2-3; TRBD2 might be the D gene, on 5 matching bases. From the cysteine through the phenylalanine, the CDR3 covers 13 amino acids. The retained sequence is limited to the CDR3, 39 bases, with the frame set at the first base. CDR1 and CDR2 are read off the germline V gene as SGHDT and YYEEEE.